The sequence of this T cell receptor beta chain was determined in a study of T-cell memory formation after mild COVID-19. Using its own MiXCR run on the 5' RACE reads, TCRdb lists one record per CDR3 protein. The table has tens of thousands of distinct CDR3 sequences, less than 8% seen once. Study-wide results and caveats: The study found contracting CD4+ clones mainly in CM and EM and contracting CD8+ clones in EMRA. Contracting clones from day 15 to 85 had balanced CD4/CD8; later expanders favoured CD4+.

The CDR3 consists of 13 residues. Trimming pared 0 bases from V and 2 bases from J, leaving 6 bases between. CDR1 is SGHKS, CDR2 YYEKEE, per germline (reference sequence). This clonotype was found many times. Antigen: not known. What was sequenced was PBMCs or a T cell subset sorted from them (not recorded which). This receptor was identified in an adult who had mild COVID-19 (a few samples of this study predate the infection). Cell type and time point are not known. The chain combines TRBV5-5 with TRBJ2-7; D is unresolved. This CDR3 is CASSLGNAYEQYF. CDR3 DNA sequence: TGTGCCAGCAGCTTGGGCAATGCCTACGAGCAGTACTTC.